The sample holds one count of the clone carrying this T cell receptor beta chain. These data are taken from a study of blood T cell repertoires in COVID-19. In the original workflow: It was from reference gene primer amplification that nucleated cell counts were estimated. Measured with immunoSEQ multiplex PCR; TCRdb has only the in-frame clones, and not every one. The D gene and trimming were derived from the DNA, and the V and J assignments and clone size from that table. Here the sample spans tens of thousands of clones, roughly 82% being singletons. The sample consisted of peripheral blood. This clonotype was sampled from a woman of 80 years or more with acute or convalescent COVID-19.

The CDR3 nucleotides read TGTGCTAGTGGTTTGGTACTTCAGGGGGCCCTCAATGGCTACACCTTC. Residues: CASGLVLQGALNGYTF. The gene calls are TRBV12-5 and TRBJ1-2; 8 positions match TRBD1. CDR3 length: 16 residues. Trimming at V came to 0 bases and at J to 6 bases, leaving 9 bases not matched to a gene. Germline V gives CDR1 LGHNT, CDR2 FRNRAP.